The subject of this entry is one TCR beta chain. Measured with immunoSEQ multiplex PCR; TCRdb has only the in-frame clones, and not every one. The sample comprises about 76,000 clones, less than 95% of which are singletons, and about 0.63% rests with the top ten. Germline CDR1 is SNHLY and CDR2 is FYNNEI. The CDR3 loop spans 13 amino acids. V dropped 10 bases and J dropped 6 bases, with 18 bases sitting between them. The data belong to a study of cytomegalovirus exposure and HLA in healthy donors. The source of this sequence is a woman between 18 and 30 years old in good health and CMV-seronegative. The material sequenced was PBMCs. This rearrangement joins TRBV2 to TRBJ1-2; D possibly corresponds to TRBD1 (6 bases). CDR3 in DNA: TGTGCCATCGTACGGCTGGGGGCGAATGGCTACACCTTC. Protein sequence: CAIVRLGANGYTF.